Sequencing of this T cell receptor (beta chain) was carried out in a study of shared clonotypes between healthy human individuals. Whole-study findings and limits: The four-donor shared clonotypes exceeded non-shared clonotypes in generation probability, with non-shared ones scoring lower. Generally, naive subsets came out with larger estimated richness than memory subsets.

This CDR3 spans 13 amino acids. V shed 4 bases, J shed 8 bases, and the junction held 4 bases outside the gene matches. Germline V gives CDR1 MNHNS, CDR2 SASEGT. Points on this clone: Its antigen is unidentified.

The run depth of the assay was deep. As handled by the study authors: Filtering differed because ImmunoSEQ produced junction-only sequences that carried no quality scores. Only in-frame clones appear in the TCRdb table, and some are missing; sequencing was by immunoSEQ multiplex PCR. V, J and clone size were drawn from that table, and D and trimming were deduced from the DNA. This sample yields 2 million to 2.5 million clones, of which 85% to 95% are seen a single time; about 0.41% belongs to the top ten. Specimen: naive CD4+ T cells from PBMCs. Subset here: CD45RA+ positively selected. J is TRBJ2-4 and V is TRBV6-1; 8 nucleotides agree with TRBD1. The TCR comes from a man younger than 35 in good health. Some clones in this sample may be carry-over from other donors' samples. For the CDR3, the DNA is TGTGCCAGCAGTGTCCAGGGGGCAGACATTCAGTACTTC. The encoded protein is CASSVQGADIQYF.